Given below is one T cell receptor (beta chain) in context. The antigen remains undetermined. Only in-frame clones appear in the TCRdb table, and some are missing; sequencing was by immunoSEQ multiplex PCR. Seen here are approximately 140,000 clones, about 90% observed once, and the top ten hold roughly 7.6%. The data derive from a study of T cell responses to AZD1222 COVID-19 vaccine. General observations from the study: Across the whole spike, CD4 TCRs peaked at regions 160-218 and 743-854. Most donors were white British and more were female, and clonal diversity was possibly underestimated.

The CDR3 spans 13 residues. Germline assignment: CDR1 SGHVS and CDR2 FQNEAQ. Trimming stripped 5 bases from V and 5 bases from J, with 13 bases between. The sequence derives from an adult who received the MenACWY meningococcal vaccine as a control. This sample comprised peripheral blood, obtained 28 days after the second dose of the MenACWY control vaccine. The chain carries TRBV7-8 and TRBJ2-7; no clear D. DNA for the CDR3: TGTGCCAGCAGCCCGGGCTTTTCCCACGAGCAGTACTTC. This encodes CASSPGFSHEQYF.